This TCR beta chain was obtained from a study of cytomegalovirus exposure and HLA in healthy donors. The CDR3 contains 15 residues. CDR1 and CDR2 (germline): MNHNY, SVGAGI (reference sequence). Trimming took 6 bases from V and 0 from J, leaving 14 bases between them. Assay used: immunoSEQ multiplex PCR; TCRdb lists only in-frame clones, some missing. The table shows under 300,000 clones, with almost 90% occurring only once. The chain recombines TRBV6-6 with TRBJ1-2; a weak D match, TRBD1 (6 bases). The sequenced sample was PBMCs. The sequence came from a woman aged 18-29 years in good health and CMV-seronegative. For the CDR3, the DNA is TGTGCCAGCAGGCCTACAGGGAGTACTAACTATGGCTACACCTTC. It encodes CASRPTGSTNYGYTF.